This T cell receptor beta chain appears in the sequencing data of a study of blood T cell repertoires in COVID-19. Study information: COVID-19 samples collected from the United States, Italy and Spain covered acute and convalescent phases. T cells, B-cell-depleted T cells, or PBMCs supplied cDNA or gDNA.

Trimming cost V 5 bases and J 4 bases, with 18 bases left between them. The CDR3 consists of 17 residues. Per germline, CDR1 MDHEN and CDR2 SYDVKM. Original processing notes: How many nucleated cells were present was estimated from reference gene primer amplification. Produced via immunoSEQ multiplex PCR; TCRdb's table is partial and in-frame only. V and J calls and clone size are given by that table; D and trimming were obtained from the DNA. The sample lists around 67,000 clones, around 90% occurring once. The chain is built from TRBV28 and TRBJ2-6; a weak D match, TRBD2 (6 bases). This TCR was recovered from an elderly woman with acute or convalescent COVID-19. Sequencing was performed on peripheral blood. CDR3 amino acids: CASSPTSSGLGANVLTF. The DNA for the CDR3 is TGTGCCAGCAGTCCTACTAGCTCGGGGTTAGGGGCCAACGTCCTGACTTTC.